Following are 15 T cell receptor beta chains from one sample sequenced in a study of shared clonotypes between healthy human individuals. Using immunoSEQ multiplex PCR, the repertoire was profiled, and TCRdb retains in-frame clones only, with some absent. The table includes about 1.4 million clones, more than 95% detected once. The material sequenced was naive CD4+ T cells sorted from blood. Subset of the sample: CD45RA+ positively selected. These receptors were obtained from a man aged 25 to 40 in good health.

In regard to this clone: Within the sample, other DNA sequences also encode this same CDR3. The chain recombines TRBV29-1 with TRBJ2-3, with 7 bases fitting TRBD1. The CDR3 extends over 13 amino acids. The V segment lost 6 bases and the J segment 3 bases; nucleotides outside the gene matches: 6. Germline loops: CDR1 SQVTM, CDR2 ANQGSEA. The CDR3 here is CSVGGRATDTQYF. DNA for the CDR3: TGCAGCGTAGGGGGCAGGGCAACAGATACGCAGTATTTT.

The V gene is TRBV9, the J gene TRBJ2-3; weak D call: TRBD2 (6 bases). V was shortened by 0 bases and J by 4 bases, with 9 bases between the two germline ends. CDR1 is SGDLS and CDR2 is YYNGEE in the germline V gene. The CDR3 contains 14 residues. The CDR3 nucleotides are TGTGCCAGCAGCGTAGTCGGGAGCGCAGATACGCAGTATTTT. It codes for CASSVVGSADTQYF.

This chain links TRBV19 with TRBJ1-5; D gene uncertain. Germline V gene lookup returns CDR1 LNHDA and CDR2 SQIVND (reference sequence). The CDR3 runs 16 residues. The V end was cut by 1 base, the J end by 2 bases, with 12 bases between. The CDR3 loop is CASSIGSGSRNQPQHF. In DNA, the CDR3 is TGTGCCAGTAGTATAGGCAGCGGCAGCCGCAATCAGCCCCAGCATTTT. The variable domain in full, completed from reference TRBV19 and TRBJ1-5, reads DGGITQSPKYLFRKEGQNVTLSCEQNLNHDAMYWYRQDPGQGLRLIYYSQIVNDFQKGDIAEGYSVSREKKESFPLTVTSAQKNPTAFYLCASSIGSGSRNQPQHFGDGTRLSIL.

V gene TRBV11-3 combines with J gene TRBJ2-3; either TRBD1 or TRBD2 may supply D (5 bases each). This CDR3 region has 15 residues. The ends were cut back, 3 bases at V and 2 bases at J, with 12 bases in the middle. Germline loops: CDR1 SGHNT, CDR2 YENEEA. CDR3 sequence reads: CASSLGRASTDTQYF. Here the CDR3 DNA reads TGTGCCAGCAGCTTGGGGCGGGCCTCCACAGATACGCAGTATTTT.

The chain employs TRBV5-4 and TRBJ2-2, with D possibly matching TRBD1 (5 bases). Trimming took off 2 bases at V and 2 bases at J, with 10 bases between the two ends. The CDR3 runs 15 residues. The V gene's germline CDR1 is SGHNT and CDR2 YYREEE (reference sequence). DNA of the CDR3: TGTGCCAGCAGCTTTTGGGGCGCAAACACCGGGGAGCTGTTTTTT. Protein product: CASSFWGANTGELFF. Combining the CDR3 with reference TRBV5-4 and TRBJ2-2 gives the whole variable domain ETGVTQSPTHLIKTRGQQVTLRCSSQSGHNTVSWYQQALGQGPQFIFQYYREEENGRGNFPPRFSGLQFPNYSSELNVNALELDDSALYLCASSFWGANTGELFFGEGSRLTVL.

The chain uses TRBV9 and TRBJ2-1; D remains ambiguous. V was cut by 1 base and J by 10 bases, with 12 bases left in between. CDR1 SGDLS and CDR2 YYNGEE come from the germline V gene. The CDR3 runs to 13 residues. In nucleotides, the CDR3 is TGTGCCAGCAGCGTATCCGCTGGGCGGGAGCAGTTCTTC. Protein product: CASSVSAGREQFF.

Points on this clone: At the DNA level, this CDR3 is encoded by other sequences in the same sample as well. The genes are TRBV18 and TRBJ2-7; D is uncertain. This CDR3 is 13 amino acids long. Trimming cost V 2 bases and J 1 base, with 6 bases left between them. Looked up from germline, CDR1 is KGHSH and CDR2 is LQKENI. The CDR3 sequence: CASSPTTSYEQYF. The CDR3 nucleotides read TGTGCCAGCTCACCAACTACATCCTACGAGCAGTACTTC.

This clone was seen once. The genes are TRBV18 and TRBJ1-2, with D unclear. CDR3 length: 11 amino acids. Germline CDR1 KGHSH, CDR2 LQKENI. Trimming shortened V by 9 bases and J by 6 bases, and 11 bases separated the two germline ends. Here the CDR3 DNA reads TGTGCCAGACCCCTGCGGGATGGCTACACCTTC. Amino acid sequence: CARPLRDGYTF.

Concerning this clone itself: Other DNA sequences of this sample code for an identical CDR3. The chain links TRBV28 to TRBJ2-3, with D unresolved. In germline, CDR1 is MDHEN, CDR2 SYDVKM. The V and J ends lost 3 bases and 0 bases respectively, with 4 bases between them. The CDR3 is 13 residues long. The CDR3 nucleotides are TGTGCCAGCAGTTTGTACAGCACAGATACGCAGTATTTT. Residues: CASSLYSTDTQYF.

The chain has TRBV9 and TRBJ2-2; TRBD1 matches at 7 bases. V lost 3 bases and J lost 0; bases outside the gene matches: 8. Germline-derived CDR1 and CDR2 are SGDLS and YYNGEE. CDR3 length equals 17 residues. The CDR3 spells CASSDFFGTANTGELFF. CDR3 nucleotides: TGTGCCAGCAGCGACTTCTTCGGGACAGCGAACACCGGGGAGCTGTTTTTT.

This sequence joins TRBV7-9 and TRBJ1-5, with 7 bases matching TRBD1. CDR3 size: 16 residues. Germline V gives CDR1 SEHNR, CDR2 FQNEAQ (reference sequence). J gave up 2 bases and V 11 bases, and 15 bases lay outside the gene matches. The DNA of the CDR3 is TGTGCCGGTAGACAGGGCCATCATATAGGCAATCAGCCCCAGCATTTT. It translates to CAGRQGHHIGNQPQHF.

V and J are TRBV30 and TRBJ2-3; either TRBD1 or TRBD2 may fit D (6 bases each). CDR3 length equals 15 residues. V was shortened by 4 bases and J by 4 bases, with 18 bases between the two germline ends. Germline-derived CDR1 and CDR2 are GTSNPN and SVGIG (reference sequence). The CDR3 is CAWTPPGAVPDTQYF. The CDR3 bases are TGTGCCTGGACCCCCCCGGGGGCCGTTCCAGATACGCAGTATTTT.

The CDR3 sequence: CASSDRVQPQHF. The DNA for the CDR3 is TGTGCCAGTTCCGACCGTGTTCAGCCCCAGCATTTT. The chain has TRBV28 and TRBJ1-5; no firm D call. V shed 9 bases and J shed 6 bases, with 12 bases lying between them. Germline V CDR1 and CDR2: MDHEN, SYDVKM. The CDR3 consists of 12 residues. Using reference TRBV28 and TRBJ1-5 for the parts outside the CDR3, the full variable domain is DVKVTQSSRYLVKRTGEKVFLECVQDMDHENMFWYRQDPGLGLRLIYFSYDVKMKEKGDIPEGYSVSREKKERFSLILESASTNQTSMYLCASSDRVQPQHFGDGTRLSIL.

Written as DNA, the CDR3 is TGCGCCAGCAGCTTACCCCTAGCGGGAGGCGGGTTGAACACCGGGGAGCTGTTTTTT. Translated, it gives CASSLPLAGGGLNTGELFF. The rearrangement links TRBV5-1 to TRBJ2-2; 11 nucleotides agree with TRBD2. The J segment lost 1 base and the V segment lost 2 bases, leaving 10 bases of the junction unmatched. The CDR3 totals 19 residues. The germline V gene encodes CDR1 SGHRS and CDR2 YFSETQ.

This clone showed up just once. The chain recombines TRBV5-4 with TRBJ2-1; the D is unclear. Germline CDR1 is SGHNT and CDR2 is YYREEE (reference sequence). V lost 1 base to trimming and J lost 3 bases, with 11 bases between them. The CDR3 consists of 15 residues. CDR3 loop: CASSLIYGDYNEQFF. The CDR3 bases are TGTGCCAGCAGCTTGATTTACGGCGACTACAATGAGCAGTTCTTC.